This record covers a single TCR beta chain. Its matching antigen is unknown. The data stem from a study of shared clonotypes between healthy human individuals. Findings and limits, study-wide: Measured sharing among donors was expected to vary with sequencing depth. Shared clonotypes: about 5.3% naive CD4, about 3.5% naive CD8, under 2.5% memory CD4, around 0.4% memory CD8. The four-donor shared clonotypes exceeded non-shared clonotypes in generation probability, with non-shared ones scoring lower.

CDR3 size: 17 residues. Deletions cut 7 bases from V and 11 bases from J, with 28 bases between. CDR1 and CDR2 from the germline V gene are SGHRS and YFSETQ. Source study methods: Because ImmunoSEQ provided only junction sequences with no quality scores, the filtering differed. Generated by immunoSEQ multiplex PCR, the TCRdb table keeps only in-frame clones and is missing some. V and J calls and clone size follow that table, whereas D and trimming were derived from the DNA. The sample lists 330,000 or so clones, over 70% occurring once. Material for sequencing was memory CD4+ T cells sorted from blood. Subset described: CD45RA-negative fraction. The TCR was taken from a man aged 25 to 40 in good health. The genes are TRBV5-1 and TRBJ2-6; no clear D. The CDR3 DNA sequence: TGCGCCAGCGTTGTCAGACGGTTCACAAAGTCGGGCCACGTCCTGACTTTC. Translated: CASVVRRFTKSGHVLTF. The full variable domain, its missing parts supplied by reference TRBV5-1 and TRBJ2-6, is KAGVTQTPRYLIKTRGQQVTLSCSPISGHRSVSWYQQTPGQGLQFLFEYFSETQRNKGNFPGRFSGRQFSNSRSEMNVSTLELGDSALYLCASVVRRFTKSGHVLTFGAGSRLTVL.